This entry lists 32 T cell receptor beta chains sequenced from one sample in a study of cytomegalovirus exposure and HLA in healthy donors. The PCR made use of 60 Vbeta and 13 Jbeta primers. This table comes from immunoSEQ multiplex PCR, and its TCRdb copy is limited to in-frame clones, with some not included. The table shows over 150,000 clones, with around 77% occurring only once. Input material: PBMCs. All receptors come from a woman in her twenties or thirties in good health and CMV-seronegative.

The CDR3 protein is CASSATGVATQYF. The DNA for the CDR3 is TGTGCCAGCAGCGCGACAGGGGTTGCGACCCAGTACTTC. V usage is TRBV7-9 and J usage is TRBJ2-5; TRBD1 matches 8 bases. CDR3 size: 13 residues. Germline-derived CDR1 and CDR2 are SEHNR and FQNEAQ (reference sequence). With V trimmed by 5 bases and J by 7 bases, 6 bases remained unmatched.

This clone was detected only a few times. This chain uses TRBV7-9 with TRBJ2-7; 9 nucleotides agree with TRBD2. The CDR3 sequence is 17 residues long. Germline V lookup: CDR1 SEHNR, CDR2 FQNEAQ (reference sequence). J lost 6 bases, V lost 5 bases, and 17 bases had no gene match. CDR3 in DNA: TGTGCCAGCAGCCAAGATCCGGGGGGTAGCGGGGGTGGCGAGCAGTACTTC. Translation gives CASSQDPGGSGGGEQYF.

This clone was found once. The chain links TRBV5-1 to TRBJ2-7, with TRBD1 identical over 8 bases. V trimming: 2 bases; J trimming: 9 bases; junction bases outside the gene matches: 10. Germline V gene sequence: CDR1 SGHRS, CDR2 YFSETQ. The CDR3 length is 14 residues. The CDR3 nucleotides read TGCGCCAGCAGCTTCGACAGGGGAGCGAATGGGCAGTACTTC. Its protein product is CASSFDRGANGQYF.

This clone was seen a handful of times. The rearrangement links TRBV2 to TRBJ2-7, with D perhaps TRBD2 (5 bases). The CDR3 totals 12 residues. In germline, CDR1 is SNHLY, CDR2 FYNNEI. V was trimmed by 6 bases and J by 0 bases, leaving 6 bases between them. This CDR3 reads CASRGASYEQYF. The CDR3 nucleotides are TGTGCCAGCAGGGGAGCCTCCTACGAGCAGTACTTC.

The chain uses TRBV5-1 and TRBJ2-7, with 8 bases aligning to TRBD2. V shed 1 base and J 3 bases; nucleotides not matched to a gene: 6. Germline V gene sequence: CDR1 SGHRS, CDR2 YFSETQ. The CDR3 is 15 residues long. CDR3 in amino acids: CASSLMASGFYEQYF. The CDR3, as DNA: TGCGCCAGCAGCTTGATGGCTAGCGGGTTCTACGAGCAGTACTTC.

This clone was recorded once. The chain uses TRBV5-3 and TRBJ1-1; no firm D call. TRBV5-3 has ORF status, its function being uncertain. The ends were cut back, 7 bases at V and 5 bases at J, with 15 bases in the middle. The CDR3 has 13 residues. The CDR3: CARQGAATTEAFF. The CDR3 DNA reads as TGTGCCAGACAAGGAGCAGCAACAACTGAAGCTTTCTTT.

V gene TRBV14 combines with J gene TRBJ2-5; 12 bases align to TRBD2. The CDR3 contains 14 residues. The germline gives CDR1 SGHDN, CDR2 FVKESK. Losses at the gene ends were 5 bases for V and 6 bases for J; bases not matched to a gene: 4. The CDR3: CASSWTSGTKTQYF. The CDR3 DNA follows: TGTGCCAGCAGCTGGACTAGCGGGACGAAGACCCAGTACTTC.

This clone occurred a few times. CDR3 region: CASSGTSGGSDTQYF. The CDR3 nucleotides are TGTGCCAGCAGTGGGACTAGCGGGGGGTCAGATACGCAGTATTTT. The rearrangement uses TRBV6-5 and TRBJ2-3; TRBD2 agrees at 15 bases. CDR3 size: 15 residues. Germline lookup yields CDR1 MNHEY and CDR2 SVGAGI. After removal of 5 bases from V and 4 bases from J, the junction contained 1 base not matched to a gene.

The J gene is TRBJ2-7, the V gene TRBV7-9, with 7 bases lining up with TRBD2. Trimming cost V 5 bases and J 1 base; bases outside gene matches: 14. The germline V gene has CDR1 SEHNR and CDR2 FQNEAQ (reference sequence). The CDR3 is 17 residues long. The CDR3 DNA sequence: TGTGCCAGCAGCCTCCCCGGGGAGGGGCCCCTTTCCTACGAGCAGTACTTC. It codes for CASSLPGEGPLSYEQYF.

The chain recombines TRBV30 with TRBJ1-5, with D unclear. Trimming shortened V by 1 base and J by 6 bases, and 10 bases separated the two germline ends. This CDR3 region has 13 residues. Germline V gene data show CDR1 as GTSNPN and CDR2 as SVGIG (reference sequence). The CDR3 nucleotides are TGTGCCTGGAGTGATGCGGGCCCTCAGCCCCAGCATTTT. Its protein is CAWSDAGPQPQHF.

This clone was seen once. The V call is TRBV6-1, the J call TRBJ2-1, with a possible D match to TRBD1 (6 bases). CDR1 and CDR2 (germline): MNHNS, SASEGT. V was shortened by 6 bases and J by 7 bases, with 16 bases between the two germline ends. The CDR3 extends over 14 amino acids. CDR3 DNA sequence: TGTGCCAGCAGGGTCGGACAGAGGGTGAATGAGCAGTTCTTC. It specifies CASRVGQRVNEQFF.

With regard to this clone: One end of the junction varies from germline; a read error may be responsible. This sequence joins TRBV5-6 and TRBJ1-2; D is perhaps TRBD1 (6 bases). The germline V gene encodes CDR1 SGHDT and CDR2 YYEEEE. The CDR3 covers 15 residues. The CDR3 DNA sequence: TGTGCCAGCAGCTTGGGGACAGCAAATAACTATGGCTACCCCTTC. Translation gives CASSLGTANNYGYPF.

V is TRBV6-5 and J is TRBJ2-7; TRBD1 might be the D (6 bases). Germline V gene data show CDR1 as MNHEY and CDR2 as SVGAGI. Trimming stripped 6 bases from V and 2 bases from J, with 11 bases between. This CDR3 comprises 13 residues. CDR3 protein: CASRTGQTYEQYF. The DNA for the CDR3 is TGTGCCAGCAGAACCGGACAGACCTACGAGCAGTACTTC.

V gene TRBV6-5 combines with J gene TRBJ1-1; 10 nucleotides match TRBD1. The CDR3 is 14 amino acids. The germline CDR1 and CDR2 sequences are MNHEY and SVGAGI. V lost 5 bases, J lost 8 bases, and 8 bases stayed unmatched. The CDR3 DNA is TGTGCCAGCAGTCCGATGACAGGGGGCGTAGAAGCTTTCTTT. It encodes CASSPMTGGVEAFF.

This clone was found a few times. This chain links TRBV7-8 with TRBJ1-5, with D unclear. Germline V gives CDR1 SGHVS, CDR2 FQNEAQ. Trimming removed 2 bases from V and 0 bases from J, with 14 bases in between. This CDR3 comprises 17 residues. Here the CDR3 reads CASSLSPMSYSNQPQHF. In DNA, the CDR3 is TGTGCCAGCAGCTTATCCCCGATGTCCTATAGCAATCAGCCCCAGCATTTT.

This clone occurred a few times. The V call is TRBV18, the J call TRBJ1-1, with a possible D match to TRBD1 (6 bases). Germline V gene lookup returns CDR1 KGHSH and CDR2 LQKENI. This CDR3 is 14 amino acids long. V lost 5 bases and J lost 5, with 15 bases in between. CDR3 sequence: CASSAEGQFTEAFF. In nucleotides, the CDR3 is TGTGCCAGCTCAGCGGAAGGACAGTTTACTGAAGCTTTCTTT. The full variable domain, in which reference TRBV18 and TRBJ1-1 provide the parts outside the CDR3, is NAGVMQNPRHLVRRRGQEARLRCSPMKGHSHVYWYRQLPEEGLKFMVYLQKENIIDESGMPKERFSAEFPKEGPSILRIQQVVRGDSAAYFCASSAEGQFTEAFFGQGTRLTVV.

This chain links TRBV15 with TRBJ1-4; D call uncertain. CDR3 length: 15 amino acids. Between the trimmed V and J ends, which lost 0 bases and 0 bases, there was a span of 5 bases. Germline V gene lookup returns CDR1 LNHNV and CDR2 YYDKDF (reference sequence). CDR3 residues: CATSRDRATNEKLFF. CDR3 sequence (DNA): TGTGCCACCAGCAGAGATCGGGCAACTAATGAAAAACTGTTTTTT.

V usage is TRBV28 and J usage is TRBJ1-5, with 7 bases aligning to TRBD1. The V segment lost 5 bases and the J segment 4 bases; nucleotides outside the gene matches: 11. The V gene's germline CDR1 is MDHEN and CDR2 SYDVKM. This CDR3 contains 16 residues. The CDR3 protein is CASSLPLDRNNQPQHF. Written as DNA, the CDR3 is TGTGCCAGCAGTCTACCTCTGGACAGGAATAATCAGCCCCAGCATTTT.

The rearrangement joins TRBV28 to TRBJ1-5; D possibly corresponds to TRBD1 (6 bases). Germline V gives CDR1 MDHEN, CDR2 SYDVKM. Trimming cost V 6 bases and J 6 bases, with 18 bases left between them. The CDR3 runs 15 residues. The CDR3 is CASRREDRRGQPQHF. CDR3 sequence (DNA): TGTGCCAGCAGAAGAGAGGACAGAAGGGGTCAGCCCCAGCATTTT. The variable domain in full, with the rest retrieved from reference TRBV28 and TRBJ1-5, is DVKVTQSSRYLVKRTGEKVFLECVQDMDHENMFWYRQDPGLGLRLIYFSYDVKMKEKGDIPEGYSVSREKKERFSLILESASTNQTSMYLCASRREDRRGQPQHFGDGTRLSIL.

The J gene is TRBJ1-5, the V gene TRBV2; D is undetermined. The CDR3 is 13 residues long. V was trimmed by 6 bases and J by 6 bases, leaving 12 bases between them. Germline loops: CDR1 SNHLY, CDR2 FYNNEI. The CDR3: CASSTWRRQPQHF. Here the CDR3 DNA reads TGTGCCAGCAGCACGTGGCGGCGTCAGCCCCAGCATTTT. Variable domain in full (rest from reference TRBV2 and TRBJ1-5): EPEVTQTPSHQVTQMGQEVILRCVPISNHLYFYWYRQILGQKVEFLVSFYNNEISEKSEIFDDQFSVERPDGSNFTLKIRSTKLEDSAMYFCASSTWRRQPQHFGDGTRLSIL.

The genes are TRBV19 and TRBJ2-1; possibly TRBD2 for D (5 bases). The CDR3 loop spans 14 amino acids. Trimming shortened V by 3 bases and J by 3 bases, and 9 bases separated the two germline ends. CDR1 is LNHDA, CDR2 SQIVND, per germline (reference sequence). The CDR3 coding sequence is TGTGCCAGTAGTATTACGGGGAGCTACAATGAGCAGTTCTTC. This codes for CASSITGSYNEQFF.

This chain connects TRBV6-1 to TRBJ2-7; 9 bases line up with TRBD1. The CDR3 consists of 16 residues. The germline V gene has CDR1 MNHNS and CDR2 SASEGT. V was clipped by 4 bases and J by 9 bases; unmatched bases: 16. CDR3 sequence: CASSAEGTGRVWGQYF. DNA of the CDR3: TGTGCCAGCAGTGCCGAAGGGACAGGGAGGGTTTGGGGGCAGTACTTC.

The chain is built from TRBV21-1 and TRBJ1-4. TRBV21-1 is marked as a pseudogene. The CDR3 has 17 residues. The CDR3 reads CASSRKVRKYGVEKLFF. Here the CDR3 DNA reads TGTGCCAGCAGCCGCAAAGTAAGGAAATACGGGGTTGAAAAACTGTTTTTT.

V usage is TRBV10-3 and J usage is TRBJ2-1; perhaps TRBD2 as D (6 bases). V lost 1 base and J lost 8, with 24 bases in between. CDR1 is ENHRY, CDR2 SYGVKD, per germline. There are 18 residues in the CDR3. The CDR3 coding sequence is TGTGCCATCAGTGAGTTATGGGGGAGCAAATCAGCGGGCGATGAGCAGTTCTTC. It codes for CAISELWGSKSAGDEQFF.

CDR3 bases: TGTGCTAGTGGTGCCCCACAGTCGGGAAAAGGCCAGCCCCAGCATTTT. Translating gives CASGAPQSGKGQPQHF. The chain couples TRBV12-5 to TRBJ1-5; D ambiguous. V was pared by 5 bases and J by 7 bases, with 21 bases between. This CDR3 has 16 residues. Germline CDR1 LGHNT, CDR2 FRNRAP.

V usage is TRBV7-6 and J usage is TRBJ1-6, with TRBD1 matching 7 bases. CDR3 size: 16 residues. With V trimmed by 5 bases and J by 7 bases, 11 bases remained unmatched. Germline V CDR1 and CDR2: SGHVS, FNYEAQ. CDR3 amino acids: CASSPRRQGNNSPLHF. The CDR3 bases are TGTGCCAGCAGCCCCCGTCGACAGGGTAACAATTCACCCCTCCACTTT.

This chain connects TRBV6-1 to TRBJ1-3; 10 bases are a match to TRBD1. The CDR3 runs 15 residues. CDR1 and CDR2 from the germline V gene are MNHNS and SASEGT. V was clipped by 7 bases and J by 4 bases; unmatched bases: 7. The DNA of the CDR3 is TGTGCCAGCAATAGACAGGGGGCAGAAGGAAACACCATATATTTT. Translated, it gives CASNRQGAEGNTIYF.

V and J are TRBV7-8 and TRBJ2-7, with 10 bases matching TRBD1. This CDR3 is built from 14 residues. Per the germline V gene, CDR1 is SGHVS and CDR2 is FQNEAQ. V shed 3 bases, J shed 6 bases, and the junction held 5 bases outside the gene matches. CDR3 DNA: TGTGCCAGCAGCTTGCGGGACAGGGGTAGCGAGCAGTACTTC. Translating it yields CASSLRDRGSEQYF.

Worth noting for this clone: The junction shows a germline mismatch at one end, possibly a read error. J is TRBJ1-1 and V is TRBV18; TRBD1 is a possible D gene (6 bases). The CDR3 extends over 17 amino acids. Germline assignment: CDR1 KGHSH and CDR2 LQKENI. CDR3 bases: TGTGCCAGCTCCCCACAGGGAAGAGGGTTACTAGGGGGTGAAGCTTTCTTT. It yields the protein CASSPQGRGLLGGEAFF.

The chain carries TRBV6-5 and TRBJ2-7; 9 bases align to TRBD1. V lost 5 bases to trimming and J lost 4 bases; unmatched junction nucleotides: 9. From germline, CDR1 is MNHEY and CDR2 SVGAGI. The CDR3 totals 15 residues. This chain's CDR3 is CASSRGQGWGYEQYF. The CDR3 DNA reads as TGTGCCAGCAGTCGTGGACAGGGGTGGGGATACGAGCAGTACTTC.

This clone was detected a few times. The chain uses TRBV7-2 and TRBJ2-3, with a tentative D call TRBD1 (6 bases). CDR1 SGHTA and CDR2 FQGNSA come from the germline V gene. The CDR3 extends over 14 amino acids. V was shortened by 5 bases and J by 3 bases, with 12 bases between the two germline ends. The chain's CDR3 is CASSAVQGTDTQYF. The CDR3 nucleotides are TGTGCCAGCAGCGCTGTCCAGGGGACAGATACGCAGTATTTT.

The CDR3 spells CALRWRQYYGYTF. The CDR3 bases are TGTGCCCTACGATGGAGACAGTACTATGGCTACACCTTC. The chain is built from TRBV30 and TRBJ1-2, with D tentatively TRBD1 (5 bases). The germline V and J ends were trimmed by 8 bases and 3 bases, with 16 bases remaining between them. Germline V gene sequence: CDR1 GTSNPN, CDR2 SVGIG (reference sequence). CDR3 length equals 13 residues. The full variable domain, in which reference TRBV30 and TRBJ1-2 provide the parts outside the CDR3, is SQTIHQWPATLVQPVGSPLSLECTVEGTSNPNLYWYRQAAGRGLQLLFYSVGIGQISSEVPQNLSASRPQDRQFILSSKKLLLSDSGFYLCALRWRQYYGYTFGSGTRLTVV.